Included here is one TCR beta chain sequence, with context. Its binding antigen is unknown. Base qualities are not at hand, and no much larger clone is one base apart. This record comes from a study of T-cell memory formation after mild COVID-19 (dated by TCRdb to about 2021). In the study overall: Most TCR sequence clusters were specific to one of the two donors. In a couple of donors, T-cell clones that expanded and contracted after mild COVID-19 were followed by sequencing TCRalpha and TCRbeta repertoires longitudinally. The cohort was made up of two young adult volunteers, one female and one male, who were previously healthy.

The germline V gene yields SQVTM for CDR1 and ANQGSEA for CDR2. The CDR3 contains 15 residues, cysteine and phenylalanine counted. Kept here is only the CDR3 DNA, which spans 45 bases and is read in frame from base 1. At the junction V is shortened by 6 bases and J by 0 bases; bases outside the gene matches: 7. The research as a whole found: Contracting CD4+ clones appeared mostly in the CM and EM memory subsets, whereas CD8+ clones were enriched in EMRA. Clones that contracted from day 15 to 85 showed balanced CD4/CD8 phenotypes, whereas a second wave of clones that expanded from day 15 to 37 leaned towards CD4+. Some responding clones were detected in pre-infection memory, suggesting pre-existing cross-reactive memory T cells joined the SARS-CoV-2 response. SARS-CoV-2 specificity of the second-wave clones peaking on day 37 was not confirmed. Only two mild cases were covered in the study, and larger cohorts including severe cases with pre-infection samples were considered necessary.

Ficoll-Paque density gradient centrifugation was used to isolate PBMCs. The sequencing machine was an Illumina NovaSeq 6000. TCRalpha and TCRbeta cDNA libraries were built by 5'RACE with constant-segment primers, adding sample barcodes and unique molecular identifiers. RNA was extracted from every sample with Trizol reagent. The libraries were amplified in two PCR steps, and the second step added a second sample barcode and Illumina TruSeq adapters. Libraries were sequenced on an Illumina NovaSeq with 2 x 150 bp paired-end reads. In the authors' own workflow: Demultiplexing of reads and collapsing into UMI-guided consensus sequences were performed with migec v1.2.7. Using mixcr v2.1.11, UMI consensuses were aligned to TRA and TRB V and J templates and then assembled into clonotypes. A clonotype was counted as expanded or contracted only if both edgeR and NoisET called the change significant, with noise models trained on biological replicates. edgeR calls used a false discovery rate-adjusted p below 0.01 and a log2 fold-change threshold of 1. PCA with hierarchical clustering of max-normalized trajectories of the 1000 most abundant clonotypes was used as exploratory dynamics analysis. The CD4 or CD8 phenotype of responding clones was assigned using the separately sequenced CD4+ and CD8+ repertoires. TCRdb handled the public reads itself, with Q25 trimming in fastp and clone calling in MiXCR, and kept productive beta chains. One record per CDR3 amino acid sequence lists the most common genes and DNA. The V and J calls reflect TCRdb's pipeline rather than the authors' work. This sample is represented by hundreds of thousands of distinct CDR3 sequences; 23% of them were singletons. Around 14% of the sample comes from the top ten.

The clonotype originates from an adult woman who had mild COVID-19 (a few samples of this study predate the infection). The sample titles of this study are shuffled in the database, so cell type and time point are left out; the donor was told from shared clones. The source material was PBMCs or a T cell subset sorted from them (not recorded which). The V gene is TRBV29-1 and the J gene is TRBJ2-2, and 7 bases in between align with TRBD1. In nucleotides, the sequence is TGCAGCGTAAGACAGGGACACGCGAACACCGGGGAGCTGTTTTTT. This translates into CSVRQGHANTGELFF.